Listed below are T cell receptor beta chains from one sample, sequenced in a study of blood T cell repertoires in COVID-19. Some clones are missing from TCRdb's copy, which holds only in-frame ones; the method was immunoSEQ multiplex PCR. The sample contains roughly 69,000 clones, roughly four fifths of which appear only once. What was sequenced was peripheral blood. These TCRs come from a man in his fifties or sixties with COVID-19, enrolled during active disease. Each CDR3 is given with its conserved first and last residue. The D gene is left open where the match is weak. Only part of the rows carry a size: once, few, many, or a class if the clone is expanded.

>TRBJ2-1|TRBV11-1|TRBD2|NA
TGTGCCAGCAGCTTAGAATACGCTAGCGGGAATGAGCAGTTCTTC
CASSLEYASGNEQFF
>TRBJ1-1|TRBV6-2/TRBV6-3|TRBD1|NA
TGTGCCAGCAGTTCAGGGGGCCCGGTCACTGAAGCTTTCTTT
CASSSGGPVTEAFF
>TRBJ2-5|TRBV7-2|NA|NA
TGTGCCAGCAGCCGCGGACAGCTCAAAGAGACCCAGTACTTC
CASSRGQLKETQYF
>TRBJ2-7|TRBV7-9|TRBD1|NA
TGTGCCAGCAGCAAGGACAGGCGATCCTACGAGCAGTACTTC
CASSKDRRSYEQYF
>TRBJ1-1|TRBV18|TRBD1|NA
TGTGCCAGCTCACTAGACAGGGCTGAAGCTTTCTTT
CASSLDRAEAFF
>TRBJ2-1|TRBV10-3|TRBD1|NA
TGTGCCATCAAGGACAGGGGGTTAAATGAGCAGTTCTTC
CAIKDRGLNEQFF
>TRBJ2-3|TRBV10-3|TRBD1|NA
TGTGCCAGCGAGACAGGGGGCGCAGATACGCAGTATTTT
CASETGGADTQYF
>TRBJ1-5|TRBV7-2|TRBD1|NA
TGTGCCAGCAGCTTAGGGGACAGGGGTCTTAATCAGCCCCAGCATTTT
CASSLGDRGLNQPQHF
>TRBJ1-5|TRBV4-2|NA|few
TGTGCCAGCAGCCAAGATCTAACGCATAATCAGCCCCAGCATTTT
CASSQDLTHNQPQHF
>TRBJ2-7|TRBV4-1|NA|few
TGCGCCAGCAGCTTTAAAGGGGATAGCTCCTACGAGCAGTACTTC
CASSFKGDSSYEQYF
>TRBJ2-3|TRBV5-6|TRBD2|NA
TGTGCCAGCAGCTGGGGACTAGCGGGGAGTAGCACAGATACGCAGTATTTT
CASSWGLAGSSTDTQYF
>TRBJ2-1|TRBV7-3|NA|NA
TGTGCCAGCAGCTTAACAATGAAGCAAGAGCAGTTCTTC
CASSLTMKQEQFF
>TRBJ1-2|TRBV28|NA|few
TGTGCCAGCAGTTTTTTGCTCTCTGGCGGCTACACCTTC
CASSFLLSGGYTF
>TRBJ1-4|TRBV30|TRBD1|NA
TGTGCCTGGAGTAAACAGGGGATTAGAACTAATGAAAAACTGTTTTTT
CAWSKQGIRTNEKLFF
>TRBJ2-1|TRBV19|NA|NA
TGTGCCAGTAGCCCTTCTTCTACCCCCTACAATGAGCAGTTCTTC
CASSPSSTPYNEQFF
>TRBJ2-1|TRBV29-1|TRBD2|NA
TGCAGCGTGCGGGGGAATCCCTACAATGAGCAGTTCTTC
CSVRGNPYNEQFF
>TRBJ2-2|TRBV10-1|TRBD1|NA
TGCGCCAGCAGTGCGGGACAGGTTGTAACCGGGGAGCTGTTTTTT
CASSAGQVVTGELFF
>TRBJ2-7|TRBV4-1|NA|NA
TGCGCCAGCAGCCAATCGGAAGGGGCCGCCTACGAGCAGTACTTC
CASSQSEGAAYEQYF
>TRBJ1-5|TRBV29-1|NA|NA
TGCAGCGCGAAGGTCACAGCTGGCAATCAGCCCCAGCATTTT
CSAKVTAGNQPQHF
>TRBJ2-1|TRBV12-5|TRBD2|NA
TGTGCTAGTGGTTTGGTAGTCCCTCGACTAGCGGGGGAGAGCTCCTACAATGAGCAGTTCTTC
CASGLVVPRLAGESSYNEQFF
>TRBJ2-7|TRBV6-1|NA|few
TGTGCCAGCAGTGAAGAGAGGCAGGGACTCTACGAGCAGTACTTC
CASSEERQGLYEQYF
>TRBJ2-1|TRBV7-9|NA|NA
TGTGCCAGCAGCTTAGTGAGCGATGAGCAGTTCTTC
CASSLVSDEQFF
>TRBJ2-1|TRBV4-2|NA|NA
TGTGCCAGCAGCCAAGATACAGGGACAAACAATGAGCAGTTCTTC
CASSQDTGTNNEQFF
>TRBJ2-7|TRBV27|TRBD1|NA
TGTGCCAGCAGATCCGGGACAGGAAACAACGAGCAGTACTTC
CASRSGTGNNEQYF
>TRBJ2-1|TRBV7-9|NA|NA
TGTGCCAGCAGCTCCTCCGAAAGCCGTGCCTATGAGCAGTTCTTC
CASSSSESRAYEQFF
>TRBJ2-7|TRBV4-1|TRBD1|few
TGCGCCAGCAGCCAAGAACGGGACAGTTTAACCTACGAGCAGTACTTC
CASSQERDSLTYEQYF
>TRBJ2-3|TRBV5-4|TRBD2|once
TGTGCCAGCAGCTCAACTAGCGCCGATACGCAGTATTTT
CASSSTSADTQYF
>TRBJ2-1|TRBV5-4|NA|NA
TGTGCCAGCAGCTTTGGACAAAATGAGCAGTTCTTC
CASSFGQNEQFF
>TRBJ2-3|TRBV13|NA|few
TGTGCCAGCAGCTCCGAGGGTACGCAGTATTTT
CASSSEGTQYF
>TRBJ1-2|TRBV29-1|TRBD1|NA
TGCAGCGTCACAGACAGGGGTCTAGATGGCTACACCTTC
CSVTDRGLDGYTF
>TRBJ2-3|TRBV7-9|TRBD2|NA
TGTGCCAGCAGCTTGTTGGCGGGGGGCCAAGCCGCCACAGATACGCAGTATTTT
CASSLLAGGQAATDTQYF
>TRBJ2-7|TRBV12-3/TRBV12-4|TRBD1|NA
TGTGCCAGCAGCACAGGGGGCTACGAGCAGTACTTC
CASSTGGYEQYF
>TRBJ2-6|TRBV7-6|NA|NA
TGTGCCAGGACGAGATCCGGGGGACCGGGAAGATCTGGGGCCAACGTCCTGACTTTC
CARTRSGGPGRSGANVLTF
>TRBJ1-2|TRBV4-1|NA|NA
TGCGCCAGCAGCCAAGGGGTTCAGGGAGGTCTAACCGGCTACACCTTC
CASSQGVQGGLTGYTF
>TRBJ1-6|TRBV7-9|NA|NA
TGTGCCAGCAGCTTAGTACGGAGTAATTCACCCCTCCACTTT
CASSLVRSNSPLHF
>TRBJ1-5|TRBV6-6|NA|NA
TGTGCCAGCAGTGCTGTACATTCCAATCAGCCCCAGCATTTT
CASSAVHSNQPQHF
>TRBJ2-7|TRBV7-9|NA|once
TGTGCCAGCAGCTTAGCACAGGCCACCTACGAGCAGTACTTC
CASSLAQATYEQYF
>TRBJ1-1|TRBV7-2|TRBD1|few
TGTGCCAGCAGCGCACCTCGACAGGGGAATGAGGCTTTCTTT
CASSAPRQGNEAFF
>TRBJ2-1|TRBV4-1|NA|NA
TGCGCCAGCAACGAACAGGGTTTTCAGTTCTTC
CASNEQGFQFF
>TRBJ2-7|TRBV14|NA|NA
TGTGCCAGCAGCCCCCTCTTACTGGCAGGGGGGTTCGGCGAGCAGTACTTC
CASSPLLLAGGFGEQYF
>TRBJ2-1|TRBV7-9|TRBD2|NA
TGTGCCAGCCCGCCTATAGCGGGGGGTTACAATGAGCAGTTCTTC
CASPPIAGGYNEQFF
>TRBJ1-2|TRBV7-9|TRBD1|NA
TGTGCCAGCCTGAGAACCGGGACAGAATATGGCTACACCTTC
CASLRTGTEYGYTF
>TRBJ1-5|TRBV6-1|NA|NA
TGTGCCAGCAGTTTGCAGGGCGGCAATCAGCCCCAGCATTTT
CASSLQGGNQPQHF
>TRBJ2-3|TRBV12-3/TRBV12-4|NA|NA
TGTGCCAGCAGTTTAGGAGTAACAGATACGCAGTATTTT
CASSLGVTDTQYF
>TRBJ2-5|TRBV5-1|TRBD2|few
TGCGCCAGCAGCAGGACTAGCGGGGGGGCGTTTGAGACCCAGTACTTC
CASSRTSGGAFETQYF
>TRBJ2-7|TRBV7-2|TRBD1|NA
TGTGCCAGCAGCTTAGCGCAGGGGGTATACGAGCAGTACTTC
CASSLAQGVYEQYF
>TRBJ2-2|TRBV5-1|NA|few
TGCGCCAGCAGCTTGGGACAGCTGAACACCGGGGAGCTGTTTTTT
CASSLGQLNTGELFF
>TRBJ2-1|TRBV3-1/TRBV3-2|NA|NA
TGTGCCAGCAGCGCGGGACCGATACACAATGAGCAGTTCTTC
CASSAGPIHNEQFF
>TRBJ1-4|TRBV30|NA|NA
TGTGCCTGGACCGGAGGGGCTAATGAAAAACTGTTTTTT
CAWTGGANEKLFF
>TRBJ2-1|TRBV19|TRBD2|NA
TGTGCCAGTAGTCTCCTAGCGGGGGGCGACAATGAGCAGTTCTTC
CASSLLAGGDNEQFF
>TRBJ1-4|TRBV6-5|NA|NA
TGTGCCAGTGTAGGGGGGGTTGAAAAACTGTTTTTT
CASVGGVEKLFF